Shown below are 5 T cell receptor beta chains from a single sample sequenced in a study of T cells after yellow fever vaccination (dated by TCRdb to between 2018 and 2020). The treatment or condition label, as the study defines it: live attenuated yellow fever vaccine strain. Library preparation was by 5' RACE. TCRdb records Illumina HiSeq 2500 as the sequencer. TCRdb ran its own pipeline on the public reads, namely fastp trimming at Q25 and MiXCR clone calling, and kept in-frame beta chains. Entries are consolidated by CDR3 protein sequence, retaining the most common genes and DNA. A total of roughly 180,000 distinct CDR3 sequences appear in this sample, about 6% of them only once. Under 3% of the sample goes to the ten largest clones. The material was CD4+ T cells sorted from PBMCs, obtained on the day of the first yellow fever vaccination. Every receptor here comes from a man younger than 30 who received the YFV17D yellow fever vaccine.

This clonotype came up many times. The chain recombines TRBV10-3 with TRBJ2-3, with D possibly being TRBD2 (7 bases). The germline V gene encodes CDR1 ENHRY and CDR2 SYGVKD. The CDR3 consists of 13 residues. The ends were cut back, 11 bases at V and 9 bases at J, with 21 bases in the middle. The CDR3 nucleotides read TGTGCCGTCCGGGGGGCCGAATGGAGAACGCAGTATTTT. It codes for CAVRGAEWRTQYF.

This clonotype was seen at least ten times. CDR3 in amino acids: CASSSPRGGGAQYF. The CDR3 region has the DNA TGTGCCAGCAGTTCCCCTCGCGGGGGCGGAGCGCAGTATTTT. This rearrangement joins TRBV12-3 or TRBV12-4 to TRBJ2-3, with a possible D match to TRBD2 (7 bases). The CDR3 runs 14 residues. Trimming cost V 4 bases and J 10 bases, with 18 bases left between them.

There are a few counts of this clonotype. The chain joins TRBV5-4 to TRBJ2-5; 7 positions match TRBD1. Germline loops: CDR1 SGHNT, CDR2 YYREEE (reference sequence). This CDR3 is built from 14 residues. Trimming cost V 3 bases and J 0 bases; bases outside gene matches: 2. For the CDR3, the DNA is TGTGCCAGCAGCTACGACAGGGACCAAGAGACCCAGTACTTC. Its translation: CASSYDRDQETQYF. Looking up the rest from reference TRBV5-4 and TRBJ2-5 gives the full variable domain: ETGVTQSPTHLIKTRGQQVTLRCSSQSGHNTVSWYQQALGQGPQFIFQYYREEENGRGNFPPRFSGLQFPNYSSELNVNALELDDSALYLCASSYDRDQETQYFGPGTRLLVL.

This clonotype has ten or more counts. The chain joins TRBV12-3 or TRBV12-4 to TRBJ1-2; D is ambiguous. This CDR3 has 13 amino acids. With 2 bases removed from V and 3 bases from J, the gap between germline ends came to 7 bases. CDR3 bases: TGTGCCAGCAGTTTAAGACGGGACTATGGCTACACCTTC. Amino acids: CASSLRRDYGYTF.

This chain links TRBV15 with TRBJ1-3; D remains unclear. Trimming took off 5 bases at V and 0 bases at J, with 14 bases between the two ends. The CDR3 extends over 16 amino acids. From germline, CDR1 is LNHNV and CDR2 YYDKDF (reference sequence). The CDR3 bases are TGTGCCACCAGCCGGGAACAGATCCGCTCTGGAAACACCATATATTTT. Translation gives CATSREQIRSGNTIYF.